This TCR beta chain was sequenced for a study of human T cells and chemical hapten exposure. This clonotype was seen ten or more times. Trimming stripped 4 bases from V and 5 bases from J, with 6 bases between. The CDR3 is 12 amino acids. Germline values: CDR1 MNHEY, CDR2 SVGAGI. One entry per CDR3 protein results from TCRdb running MiXCR on the RACE reads. This table holds a few hundred thousand distinct CDR3 sequences, 4.5% to 7% found once. Regarding time point: pre-sensitization, week 0. Treatment here: therapeutic diphenylcyclopropenone sensitization with weekly scalp DPC. V and J are TRBV6-5 and TRBJ1-3, with D uncertain. This TCR came from a woman in her late teens or twenties with alopecia areata. Some clones in this sample may be carry-over from other donors' samples. The sequences come from whole blood, collected in connection with sensitization to the hapten diphenylcyclopropenone (DPC). The CDR3 protein is CASSSTRNTIYF. The DNA for the CDR3 is TGTGCCAGCAGTTCAACGCGAAACACCATATATTTT.